Sequencing of this TCR beta chain was carried out in a study of CD8+ T cells in alopecia areata. Study overall: Patients received oral tofacitinib, 5 to 10 mg twice daily, for moderate-to-severe alopecia areata. The study's findings and limits: Scalp samples also contribute reads from the resident alphabeta T cells found in normal skin. Scalp lesions, especially in alopecia totalis/universalis, had higher clonality than normal scalp.

Alopecia areata patients had lesional scalp punch biopsies and peripheral blood taken from them. Reverse transcription of extracted RNA yielded cDNA, which provided the sequencing template. Assay used: immunoSEQ multiplex PCR; TCRdb lists only in-frame clones, some missing. The sample consists of some 170,000 clones, around 64% of them appearing once. The CDR3 loop spans 15 amino acids. Germline V gives CDR1 LNHNV, CDR2 YYDKDF (reference sequence). Trimming took 3 bases from V and 5 from J; bases not matched to a gene: 8. Concerning this clone itself: The antigen remains unidentified.

The rearrangement uses TRBV15 and TRBJ1-2, with 8 bases fitting TRBD1. This receptor was taken from a human donor with alopecia areata. The material sequenced was CD8+ T cells sorted from blood, taken at week 0. The CDR3 DNA reads TGTGCCACCAGCAGCGGACAGGGAGGATGGTATGGCTACACCTTC. Amino acid sequence: CATSSGQGGWYGYTF.